This entry lists 13 T cell receptor beta chains sequenced from one sample in a study of blood T cells in healthy people across ages. Primed by a sample-barcoded 5' primer and a J-beta primer mix, a second PCR proceeded for about 6 to 12 cycles. TCRdb fed the 5' RACE reads into MiXCR, producing one record per CDR3 protein. The sample shows some 1.5 million distinct CDR3 sequences, 35% to 45% of them seen only once. Sequencing was carried out using blood. The receptors here all came from a woman aged 18-29 years in good health.

This clonotype has a handful of counts. The gene calls are TRBV10-3 and TRBJ2-7, with TRBD1 matching 7 bases. The CDR3 is 13 amino acids. The germline CDR1 and CDR2 sequences are ENHRY and SYGVKD. The J segment lost 0 bases and the V segment lost 7 bases, leaving 3 bases of the junction unmatched. In DNA form, the CDR3 reads TGTGCCATCAAGGGACAGAGCTCCTACGAGCAGTACTTC. It translates to CAIKGQSSYEQYF.

As DNA, the CDR3 is TGTGCCAGCAGGCGGGCGCAAGTCTATGGCTACACCTTC. It encodes CASRRAQVYGYTF. V and J are TRBV7-2 and TRBJ1-2; no clear D. The CDR3 is made up of 13 amino acids. Germline V gene data show CDR1 as SGHTA and CDR2 as FQGNSA. The V and J ends lost 6 bases and 4 bases respectively, with 12 bases between them.

The rearrangement joins TRBV12-3 or TRBV12-4 to TRBJ2-7; 8 bases are a match to TRBD1. The CDR3 contains 14 residues. The J segment lost 0 bases and the V segment lost 6 bases, leaving 4 bases of the junction unmatched. The CDR3 protein is CASRRTGPSYEQYF. As DNA, the CDR3 is TGTGCCAGCAGGCGGACAGGGCCCTCCTACGAGCAGTACTTC.

The gene calls are TRBV7-2 and TRBJ1-2; D is possibly TRBD1 (5 bases). Germline V gene data show CDR1 as SGHTA and CDR2 as FQGNSA. The CDR3 spans 16 residues. Between the trimmed V and J ends, which lost 5 bases and 8 bases, there was a span of 24 bases. CDR3 sequence: CASSQVDGRGTSGYTF. CDR3 DNA sequence: TGTGCCAGCAGCCAAGTCGACGGTCGAGGGACTTCGGGCTACACCTTC.

This clonotype was picked up a small number of times. This chain links TRBV20-1 with TRBJ2-4; D gene ambiguous. The closer fit of TRBJ2-7 to the DNA end suggests the J call may be wrong. The CDR3 is 12 amino acids. From germline, CDR1 is DFQATT and CDR2 SNEGSKA (reference sequence). For the CDR3, the DNA is TGCAGTGCTAGAGCCCCTTGGTACGAGCAGTACTTC. It is translated as CSARAPWYEQYF.

This sequence joins TRBV27 and TRBJ2-3; D might be TRBD1 or TRBD2, each matching 6 bases. This CDR3 region has 15 residues. Germline lookup yields CDR1 MNHEY and CDR2 SMNVEV (reference sequence). V lost 3 bases, J lost 2 bases, and 12 bases lay in between. The CDR3 loop is CASSLEGGNTDTQYF. CDR3 DNA sequence: TGTGCCAGCAGTTTGGAGGGGGGAAACACAGATACGCAGTATTTT.

This chain connects TRBV25-1 to TRBJ1-2, with D unresolved. Trimming removed 0 bases at V and 6 bases at J, with 17 bases between. CDR1 MGHDK and CDR2 SYGVNS come from the germline V gene. The CDR3 runs 16 residues. This CDR3 is CASSEYLRFDPNGYTF. CDR3 nucleotides: TGTGCCAGCAGTGAATATTTGCGGTTCGACCCAAATGGCTACACCTTC.

Worth noting for this clonotype: One end of the junction does not line up with germline, which may come from a read error. This rearrangement joins TRBV28 to TRBJ2-3, with TRBD1 matching 8 bases. Germline CDR1 is MDHEN and CDR2 is SYDVKM. The CDR3 is made up of 12 amino acids. The CDR3 spells CASRQGGDMQYF. The CDR3 nucleotides are TGTGCCAGCAGACAGGGGGGAGATATGCAGTATTTT.

This sequence joins TRBV7-8 and TRBJ1-1; possible D gene TRBD1, 6 bases. Germline CDR1 is SGHVS and CDR2 is FQNEAQ. Trimming shortened V by 5 bases and J by 0 bases, and 19 bases separated the two germline ends. This CDR3 comprises 17 residues. As DNA, the CDR3 is TGTGCCAGCAGCCGTGGACAGAGGGGGTTAATGAACACTGAAGCTTTCTTT. Translation: CASSRGQRGLMNTEAFF.

The chain employs TRBV4-2 and TRBJ2-7; the match to TRBD1 covers 10 bases. The CDR3 contains 17 residues. J was trimmed by 7 bases and V by 4 bases; bases with no gene match: 16. Germline lookup yields CDR1 LGHNA and CDR2 YNFKEQ. CDR3: CASSLHPGQGNCNEQYF. The CDR3 DNA reads as TGTGCCAGCAGCCTACACCCGGGACAGGGGAACTGCAATGAGCAGTACTTC.

The sample holds a few counts of this clonotype. The chain uses TRBV4-3 and TRBJ2-3, with 7 bases fitting TRBD2. This CDR3 has 18 amino acids. Germline V lookup: CDR1 LGHNA, CDR2 YSLEER. Unmatched junction bases numbered 13, after V lost 4 bases and J lost 0 bases. CDR3 sequence: CASSRGDYRIPSTDTQYF. In DNA, the CDR3 is TGCGCCAGCAGCCGGGGGGACTACAGAATACCTAGCACAGATACGCAGTATTTT.

This chain connects TRBV4-1 to TRBJ1-6, with D unresolved. The CDR3 extends over 13 amino acids. The germline V gene has CDR1 MGHRA and CDR2 YSYEKL. V was cut by 3 bases and J by 9 bases, with 9 bases left in between. CDR3 nucleotides: TGCGCCAGCAGCCAGGTTATCGGTTCACCCCTCCACTTT. It encodes CASSQVIGSPLHF.

V gene TRBV20-1 combines with J gene TRBJ2-7; D perhaps matches TRBD1 (5 bases). The germline V and J ends were trimmed by 2 bases and 3 bases, with 11 bases remaining between them. Germline CDR1 reads DFQATT; CDR2 reads SNEGSKA (reference sequence). The length of the CDR3 is 13 residues. The CDR3 loop reads CSARCDRVYEQYF. DNA of the CDR3: TGCAGTGCTAGATGCGACAGAGTCTACGAGCAGTACTTC.